The 32 T cell receptor beta chains presented below share a single source sample, sequenced in a study of blood T cell repertoires in COVID-19. Produced via immunoSEQ multiplex PCR; TCRdb's table is partial and in-frame only. The repertoire has 300,000 or so clones, about nine tenths of them found once; the top ten carry roughly 7%. The sequenced sample consisted of peripheral blood. The receptors were gathered from a woman in her twenties or thirties who had recovered from COVID-19.

This chain connects TRBV5-4 to TRBJ2-3; unclear D gene. This CDR3 is built from 13 residues. CDR1 is SGHNT, CDR2 YYREEE, per germline (reference sequence). Trimming left V 1 base short and J 2 bases short, with 5 bases between. CDR3 sequence reads: CASSLPVTDTQYF. The CDR3, as DNA: TGTGCCAGCAGCTTGCCTGTCACAGATACGCAGTATTTT.

About this clone: Other DNA sequences in this sample translate to the same CDR3. The V gene is TRBV28, the J gene TRBJ2-3; 11 bases are a match to TRBD2. Germline trimming cut 5 bases from V and 4 bases from J; bases unmatched to any gene: 2. Germline lookup yields CDR1 MDHEN and CDR2 SYDVKM. The CDR3 runs to 14 residues. The CDR3 sequence is CASSLAGGPDTQYF. The CDR3 nucleotides read TGTGCCAGCAGTCTAGCGGGGGGACCAGATACGCAGTATTTT.

The V gene is TRBV19, the J gene TRBJ2-2; 7 nucleotides match TRBD1. Germline V gene sequence: CDR1 LNHDA, CDR2 SQIVND (reference sequence). The length of the CDR3 is 16 residues. V dropped 1 base and J dropped 5; count of bases not matched to a gene: 7. The CDR3 reads CASSIVGAGGTGELFF. The CDR3 DNA follows: TGTGCCAGTAGTATAGTCGGGGCAGGGGGTACCGGGGAGCTGTTTTTT.

This clone was seen just once. The chain couples TRBV27 to TRBJ1-5, with D possibly TRBD1 on 6 matching bases. Germline assignment: CDR1 MNHEY and CDR2 SMNVEV (reference sequence). This CDR3 contains 14 residues. V lost 4 bases and J lost 3, with 10 bases in between. This CDR3 reads CASSSGQFNQPQHF. CDR3 coding DNA: TGTGCCAGCAGTTCCGGACAGTTCAATCAGCCCCAGCATTTT.

The chain links TRBV3-1 (or the pseudogene TRBV3-2) to TRBJ2-5, with D possibly matching TRBD1 (7 bases). Trimming removed 5 bases at V and 4 bases at J, with 17 bases between. The germline gives CDR1 LGHDT, CDR2 YNNKEL (reference sequence). The CDR3 length is 15 residues. CDR3 in DNA: TGTGCCAGCAGCGAGAGACAGGGACTGGGAGAGACCCAGTACTTC. Translated, it gives CASSERQGLGETQYF.

DNA of the CDR3: TGTGCCAGCAGCGGGACAGGCGGCGGGAACACTGAAGCTTTCTTT. This gives the protein CASSGTGGGNTEAFF. The chain combines TRBV7-9 with TRBJ1-1; 8 bases align to TRBD1. This CDR3 is built from 15 residues. After removal of 5 bases from V and 1 base from J, the junction contained 6 bases not matched to a gene. Germline assignment: CDR1 SEHNR and CDR2 FQNEAQ (reference sequence).

Details on this clone: Distinct nucleotide sequences in the sample also encode this CDR3. This chain connects TRBV5-1 to TRBJ2-7; TRBD1 agrees at 7 bases. CDR3 length: 14 residues. Germline V gene lookup returns CDR1 SGHRS and CDR2 YFSETQ. V lost 4 bases to trimming and J lost 2 bases; unmatched junction nucleotides: 6. DNA for the CDR3: TGCGCCAGCAGCCCCCGGGACAGAGCCTACGAGCAGTACTTC. Encoded protein: CASSPRDRAYEQYF.

This clone was found once. This chain uses TRBV15 with TRBJ2-5; 9 bases line up with TRBD2. The CDR3 contains 18 residues. The germline V gene has CDR1 LNHNV and CDR2 YYDKDF (reference sequence). J lost 3 bases, V lost 1 base, and 12 bases had no gene match. This chain's CDR3 is CATSRGVGSGGIKETQYF. The DNA for the CDR3 is TGTGCCACCAGCAGAGGGGTCGGTAGCGGGGGAATAAAAGAGACCCAGTACTTC. Supplemented by reference TRBV15 and TRBJ2-5, the full variable domain reads DAMVIQNPRYQVTQFGKPVTLSCSQTLNHNVMYWYQQKSSQAPKLLFHYYDKDFNNEADTPDNFQSRRPNTSFCFLDIRSPGLGDTAMYLCATSRGVGSGGIKETQYFGPGTRLLVL.

The V and J genes are TRBV7-2 and TRBJ2-7, with D possibly matching TRBD2 (6 bases). This CDR3 is built from 15 residues. V dropped 3 bases and J dropped 3 bases, with 15 bases sitting between them. Germline lookup yields CDR1 SGHTA and CDR2 FQGNSA. In DNA, the CDR3 is TGTGCCAGCAGCTTGGTTGGGAGGCTATACTACGAGCAGTACTTC. It codes for CASSLVGRLYYEQYF.

The V gene is TRBV6-5, the J gene TRBJ2-7, with 9 bases that match TRBD1. CDR1 and CDR2 (germline): MNHEY, SVGAGI. Losses at the gene ends were 5 bases for V and 5 bases for J; bases not matched to a gene: 10. The CDR3 length is 15 residues. The CDR3 coding sequence is TGTGCCAGCAGTACAACCGGGACAGGGAACAACGAGCAGTACTTC. It yields the protein CASSTTGTGNNEQYF.

The CDR3 bases are TGCGCCAGCAGCCAAAGAACAGGGACCTCTGGAAACACCATATATTTT. Translation gives CASSQRTGTSGNTIYF. The rearrangement joins TRBV5-1 to TRBJ1-3, with D perhaps TRBD1 (6 bases). Trimming took 4 bases from V and 0 from J, leaving 14 bases between them. Looked up from germline, CDR1 is SGHRS and CDR2 is YFSETQ. The CDR3 spans 16 residues.

The V call is TRBV5-1, the J call TRBJ2-5, with D hard to call. The CDR3 length is 13 residues. V lost 6 bases and J 13 bases, leaving 22 bases between the germline ends. Germline V gives CDR1 SGHRS, CDR2 YFSETQ. Here the CDR3 reads CASTPTGSEGPYF. CDR3 DNA: TGCGCCAGCACCCCTACCGGGTCTGAAGGTCCGTACTTC.

The gene calls are TRBV2 and TRBJ2-3, with 7 positions matching TRBD1. From germline, CDR1 is SNHLY and CDR2 FYNNEI. CDR3 length: 14 residues. With V trimmed by 7 bases and J by 0 bases, 4 bases remained unmatched. CDR3 sequence reads: CASTWGQSTDTQYF. The CDR3 DNA is TGTGCCAGCACATGGGGACAGAGCACAGATACGCAGTATTTT. The full variable domain, with the rest looked up from reference TRBV2 and TRBJ2-3, is EPEVTQTPSHQVTQMGQEVILRCVPISNHLYFYWYRQILGQKVEFLVSFYNNEISEKSEIFDDQFSVERPDGSNFTLKIRSTKLEDSAMYFCASTWGQSTDTQYFGPGTRLTVL.

J is TRBJ2-1 and V is TRBV18; the D gene is possibly TRBD1 (5 bases). Trimming removed 5 bases from V and 2 bases from J, with 19 bases in between. This CDR3 is built from 17 residues. Germline lookup yields CDR1 KGHSH and CDR2 LQKENI. Written as DNA, the CDR3 is TGTGCCAGCTCAACAGGTAGGACGGCCTTCGCCTACAATGAGCAGTTCTTC. Its protein product is CASSTGRTAFAYNEQFF.

This chain joins TRBV28 and TRBJ1-1; 8 bases match TRBD1. The CDR3 extends over 14 amino acids. V was pared by 7 bases and J by 3 bases, with 7 bases of the junction left unmatched. Germline CDR1 is MDHEN and CDR2 is SYDVKM. The CDR3 DNA follows: TGTGCCAGCACCACTAACAGGGGGTACACTGAAGCTTTCTTT. Its protein is CASTTNRGYTEAFF.

V is TRBV7-2 and J is TRBJ2-3; D call uncertain. This CDR3 region has 13 residues. V lost 5 bases and J lost 2, with 8 bases in between. Per germline, CDR1 SGHTA and CDR2 FQGNSA. Here the CDR3 DNA reads TGTGCCAGCAGCCCCGACTCCACAGATACGCAGTATTTT. Its protein is CASSPDSTDTQYF.

The chain couples TRBV28 to TRBJ1-6; 7 nucleotides match TRBD1. The V and J ends lost 5 bases and 0 bases, in that order; junction bases with no gene match: 10. Germline CDR1 MDHEN, CDR2 SYDVKM. The length of the CDR3 is 18 residues. The CDR3 spells CASSTRRTGASYNSPLHF. The CDR3 DNA reads TGTGCCAGCAGTACCCGCCGGACAGGCGCCTCCTATAATTCACCCCTCCACTTT. Variable domain in full (rest from reference TRBV28 and TRBJ1-6): DVKVTQSSRYLVKRTGEKVFLECVQDMDHENMFWYRQDPGLGLRLIYFSYDVKMKEKGDIPEGYSVSREKKERFSLILESASTNQTSMYLCASSTRRTGASYNSPLHFGNGTRLTVT.

This clone has only a few counts. The CDR3: CASSQDLGDSGNTIYF. DNA for the CDR3: TGTGCCAGCAGCCAAGACTTGGGAGACTCTGGAAACACCATATATTTT. The chain couples TRBV3-1 (or the pseudogene TRBV3-2) to TRBJ1-3; D call uncertain. CDR1 and CDR2 (germline): LGHDT, YNNKEL (reference sequence). The V end lost 0 bases, the J end lost 0 bases, and 9 bases lay between the germline ends. The CDR3 length is 16 residues.

This clone was seen a few times. The gene calls are TRBV28 and TRBJ2-2, with TRBD1 matching over 9 bases. Germline assignment: CDR1 MDHEN and CDR2 SYDVKM. The junction had 2 bases not matched to a gene; V was cut back by 5 bases and J by 7 bases. The CDR3 sequence is 13 residues long. CDR3 loop: CASSRQGVGELFF. CDR3 nucleotides: TGTGCCAGCAGTAGACAGGGGGTCGGGGAGCTGTTTTTT.

The rearrangement uses TRBV9 and TRBJ1-2, with D maybe TRBD1 (5 bases). The CDR3 has 14 residues. V dropped 0 bases and J dropped 5 bases, with 11 bases sitting between them. The germline V gene has CDR1 SGDLS and CDR2 YYNGEE. CDR3 residues: CASSVGGGRYGYTF. CDR3 bases: TGTGCCAGCAGCGTAGGGGGCGGAAGATATGGCTACACCTTC.

This chain connects TRBV30 to TRBJ1-5, with D possibly TRBD1 on 5 matching bases. The CDR3 contains 16 residues. Trimming took 0 bases from V and 4 from J, leaving 16 bases between them. CDR1 GTSNPN and CDR2 SVGIG come from the germline V gene (reference sequence). CDR3 in DNA: TGTGCCTGGAGTGTAGTGGGGGGTAGGTCAAATCAGCCCCAGCATTTT. This translates into CAWSVVGGRSNQPQHF.

This clone was counted once. The rearrangement links TRBV7-2 to TRBJ2-3; D is unresolved. The CDR3 totals 14 residues. Per the germline V gene, CDR1 is SGHTA and CDR2 is FQGNSA. Between the trimmed V and J ends, which lost 5 bases and 3 bases, there was a span of 12 bases. The CDR3 nucleotides are TGTGCCAGCAGCCCCACCACGCAGACAGATACGCAGTATTTT. The encoded protein is CASSPTTQTDTQYF.

J is TRBJ2-6 and V is TRBV19; D may be TRBD1 (6 bases). The CDR3 consists of 16 residues. The germline V and J ends were trimmed by 3 bases and 1 base, with 10 bases remaining between them. CDR1 LNHDA and CDR2 SQIVND come from the germline V gene (reference sequence). CDR3 nucleotides: TGTGCCAGTAGTATTCTTACAGGGTCTGGGGCCAACGTCCTGACTTTC. Protein: CASSILTGSGANVLTF.

This chain connects TRBV6-1 to TRBJ1-2; perhaps TRBD1 as D (5 bases). From germline, CDR1 is MNHNS and CDR2 SASEGT. The CDR3 totals 14 residues. Trimming removed 1 base at V and 8 bases at J, with 14 bases between. The CDR3 loop is CASSEVGGYLGYTF. The CDR3 bases are TGTGCCAGCAGTGAAGTGGGGGGGTACTTGGGCTACACCTTC.

The chain is built from TRBV5-4 and TRBJ2-6, with TRBD2 identical over 10 bases. The germline gives CDR1 SGHNT, CDR2 YYREEE (reference sequence). The CDR3 covers 16 residues. V dropped 1 base and J dropped 5; count of bases not matched to a gene: 3. The CDR3, as DNA: TGTGCCAGCAGCTTGACTAGCGGGGTTAGGGCCAACGTCCTGACTTTC. Encoded protein: CASSLTSGVRANVLTF.

A few counts support this clone. Here the CDR3 DNA reads TGTGCCACCAGTGATTTGAACAGCTATACCGGGGAGCTGTTTTTT. This gives the protein CATSDLNSYTGELFF. The chain has TRBV24-1 and TRBJ2-2; no reliable D call. Between the trimmed V and J ends, which lost 0 bases and 5 bases, there was a span of 9 bases. This CDR3 comprises 15 residues. Germline lookup yields CDR1 KGHDR and CDR2 SFDVKD.

The chain employs TRBV10-3 and TRBJ2-5, with 9 bases matching TRBD1. V was pared by 5 bases and J by 5 bases, with 9 bases of the junction left unmatched. Germline values: CDR1 ENHRY, CDR2 SYGVKD. This CDR3 region has 15 residues. In DNA form, the CDR3 reads TGTGCCATCAGTCCCACCGGGACAGGGTCGGAGACCCAGTACTTC. Translated, it gives CAISPTGTGSETQYF.

The V and J genes are TRBV2 and TRBJ1-5; D unresolved. Germline CDR1 is SNHLY and CDR2 is FYNNEI. The CDR3 is 15 amino acids. V lost 2 bases and J lost 3, with 11 bases in between. The CDR3 nucleotides are TGTGCCAGCAGTGAAAGGTGGCGGGACAATCAGCCCCAGCATTTT. Translating it yields CASSERWRDNQPQHF.

This chain links TRBV12-3 or TRBV12-4 with TRBJ2-1; the match to TRBD1 covers 9 bases. J was trimmed by 6 bases and V by 7 bases; bases with no gene match: 4. The CDR3 loop spans 13 amino acids. DNA of the CDR3: TGTGCCAGCACCACACAGGGGGCCAATGAGCAGTTCTTC. This codes for CASTTQGANEQFF.

This clone was picked up one time. The J gene is TRBJ2-1, the V gene TRBV11-2; 11 bases agree with TRBD1. J was trimmed by 9 bases and V by 5 bases; bases with no gene match: 6. The CDR3 has 14 residues. Germline loops: CDR1 SGHAT, CDR2 FQNNGV. This CDR3 reads CASSQDRGRSEQFF. CDR3 bases: TGTGCCAGCAGCCAGGACAGGGGGCGCAGTGAGCAGTTCTTC.

The table lists this clone with a few counts. The J gene is TRBJ1-5, the V gene TRBV5-1, with D possibly TRBD1 on 5 matching bases. Germline V gene sequence: CDR1 SGHRS, CDR2 YFSETQ. Trimming pared 0 bases from V and 2 bases from J, leaving 9 bases between. The CDR3 loop spans 15 amino acids. This CDR3 is CASSLEGGGNQPQHF. CDR3 in DNA: TGCGCCAGCAGCTTGGAAGGAGGGGGCAATCAGCCCCAGCATTTT.

The CDR3 nucleotides read TGTGCCAGCAGCGGGCAGGTCCAGGGAGATACGCAGTATTTT. Its translation: CASSGQVQGDTQYF. The genes are TRBV9 and TRBJ2-3; tentatively, D is TRBD1 (5 bases). The CDR3 sequence is 14 residues long. Germline lookup yields CDR1 SGDLS and CDR2 YYNGEE. V gave up 3 bases and J gave up 5 bases, with 13 bases separating them.